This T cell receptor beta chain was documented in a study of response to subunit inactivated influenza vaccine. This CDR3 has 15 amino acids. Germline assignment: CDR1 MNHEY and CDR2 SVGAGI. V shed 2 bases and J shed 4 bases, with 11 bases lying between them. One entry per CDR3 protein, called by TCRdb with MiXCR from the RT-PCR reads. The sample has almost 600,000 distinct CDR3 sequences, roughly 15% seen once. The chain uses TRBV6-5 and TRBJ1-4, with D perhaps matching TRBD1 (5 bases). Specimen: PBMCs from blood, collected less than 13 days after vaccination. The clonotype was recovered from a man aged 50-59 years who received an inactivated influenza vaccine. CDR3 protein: CASSYRGRINEKLFF. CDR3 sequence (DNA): TGTGCCAGCAGTTACCGGGGACGGATTAATGAAAAACTGTTTTTT.